The rows below give T cell receptor beta chains drawn from one sample of a study of blood T cell repertoires in COVID-19. Clones were read by immunoSEQ multiplex PCR, and TCRdb kept only the in-frame ones, dropping some. The sample has about 150,000 clones, roughly 87% seen once. Sequenced material: PBMCs or T cells enriched from blood (not recorded which). These receptors all stem from a woman between 45 and 65 years old who had recovered from COVID-19. CDR3s include the opening cysteine and the closing phenylalanine or tryptophan. The order of the fields is J gene, clone size, V gene, D gene, CDR3 protein, CDR3 DNA. The D gene is left open where the match is weak. Expanded clones are given a class, and other clones once, few, many or no size at all.

>TRBJ2-2|NA|TRBV7-3|TRBD1
CASSPDRGWELFF
TGTGCCAGCAGCCCCGACAGGGGATGGGAGCTGTTTTTT
>TRBJ2-2|NA|TRBV5-1|NA
CASSLAQITNTGELFF
TGCGCCAGCAGCTTGGCCCAGATTACGAACACCGGGGAGCTGTTTTTT
>TRBJ1-4|once|TRBV5-1|NA
CASSIDKPNEKLFF
TGCGCCAGCAGCATCGACAAGCCTAATGAAAAACTGTTTTTT
>TRBJ2-2|NA|TRBV19|NA
CASSDMGGLRTGELFF
TGTGCCAGTAGTGACATGGGGGGACTGAGGACCGGGGAGCTGTTTTTT
>TRBJ2-3|NA|TRBV3-1/TRBV3-2|TRBD1
CASSQRGQGPSDTQYF
TGTGCCAGCAGCCAACGGGGACAGGGGCCATCAGATACGCAGTATTTT
>TRBJ2-2|NA|TRBV4-2|NA
CASSQPTDTGELFF
TGTGCCAGCAGCCAACCTACAGACACCGGGGAGCTGTTTTTT
>TRBJ2-1|NA|TRBV18|TRBD2
CASSRPLAGGRNEQFF
TGTGCCAGCTCACGGCCGCTAGCGGGAGGGAGGAATGAGCAGTTCTTC
>TRBJ1-1|few|TRBV7-8|NA
CASSFVESEAFF
TGTGCCAGCAGCTTCGTTGAGTCTGAAGCTTTCTTT
>TRBJ1-1|NA|TRBV10-1|NA
CASSVKGSTEAFF
TGCGCCAGCAGTGTGAAGGGGTCGACTGAAGCTTTCTTT
>TRBJ2-7|NA|TRBV29-1|TRBD1
CSVGGWDRDEQYF
TGCAGCGTTGGGGGCTGGGACAGGGACGAGCAGTACTTC
>TRBJ1-5|NA|TRBV5-4|NA
CASSSFEAGNQPQHF
TGTGCCAGCAGCTCCTTCGAGGCAGGGAATCAGCCCCAGCATTTT
>TRBJ1-1|NA|TRBV27|TRBD1
CASSPRQGPTEAFF
TGTGCCAGCAGTCCCCGACAGGGACCCACTGAAGCTTTCTTT
>TRBJ2-7|once|TRBV27|NA
CASSLSVGLSYEQYF
TGTGCCAGCAGTTTATCGGTGGGGCTCTCCTACGAGCAGTACTTC
>TRBJ1-5|NA|TRBV27|TRBD1
CASSPWRGTGQTPNQPQHF
TGTGCCAGCAGCCCATGGCGAGGGACAGGACAAACCCCCAATCAGCCCCAGCATTTT
>TRBJ2-1|NA|TRBV5-1|TRBD1
CASSLQGAQNEQFF
TGCGCCAGCAGCCTACAGGGGGCGCAGAATGAGCAGTTCTTC
>TRBJ2-7|NA|TRBV7-8|NA
CASSLDERSFYEQYF
TGTGCCAGCAGCTTAGATGAGCGGTCCTTCTACGAGCAGTACTTC
>TRBJ1-2|NA|TRBV2|NA
CASSERSGYTF
TGTGCCAGCAGTGAGAGGTCCGGCTACACCTTC
>TRBJ1-4|NA|TRBV5-1|TRBD1
CASSWEGTAELFF
TGCGCCAGCAGCTGGGAAGGGACAGCTGAACTGTTTTTT
>TRBJ1-4|NA|TRBV5-1|NA
CASSPGGGRVGEKLFF
TGCGCCAGCAGCCCCGGCGGGGGACGAGTCGGTGAAAAACTGTTTTTT
>TRBJ2-3|NA|TRBV25-1|NA
CASSEGIFSGEADTQYF
TGTGCCAGCAGTGAGGGGATTTTTTCGGGAGAGGCAGATACGCAGTATTTT
>TRBJ1-3|NA|TRBV29-1|NA
CSVDADRTGNTIYF
TGCAGCGTTGATGCCGACAGAACTGGAAACACCATATATTTT
>TRBJ1-3|NA|TRBV3-1/TRBV3-2|NA
CASSPDITGNTIYF
TGTGCCAGCAGCCCCGACATAACGGGAAACACCATATATTTT
>TRBJ2-3|NA|TRBV2|TRBD2
CASSVSGLAGHTQYF
TGTGCCAGCAGTGTCTCCGGACTAGCGGGGCATACGCAGTATTTT
>TRBJ2-3|NA|TRBV28|TRBD2
CASSPGTSGRAWDTQYF
TGTGCCAGCAGTCCGGGGACTAGCGGGAGGGCCTGGGATACGCAGTATTTT
>TRBJ1-1|NA|TRBV6-5|NA
CASSYRSGMNTEAFF
TGTGCCAGCAGTTACAGGTCGGGGATGAACACTGAAGCTTTCTTT
>TRBJ2-5|NA|TRBV18|NA
CASSPFPQGSLETQYF
TGTGCCAGCTCACCATTTCCGCAGGGGAGTTTGGAGACCCAGTACTTC
>TRBJ2-3|NA|TRBV6-5|TRBD2
CASSSGGSVDTQYF
TGTGCCAGCAGCTCGGGCGGGAGTGTGGATACGCAGTATTTT
>TRBJ2-5|NA|TRBV28|NA
CASSYRALVKSETQYF
TGTGCCAGCAGTTACCGCGCTCTAGTTAAGTCGGAGACCCAGTACTTC
>TRBJ1-2|NA|TRBV29-1|TRBD1
CSVGVGQGNYGYTF
TGCAGCGTCGGAGTCGGACAGGGGAACTATGGCTACACCTTC
>TRBJ2-3|NA|TRBV7-9|NA
CASSVDSSTDTQYF
TGTGCCAGCAGTGTTGACAGTAGCACAGATACGCAGTATTTT
>TRBJ2-7|NA|TRBV18|TRBD1
CASSITGALSTYEQYF
TGTGCCAGCTCAATCACAGGGGCCTTAAGTACCTACGAGCAGTACTTC
>TRBJ2-2|NA|TRBV24-1|NA
CATRGGGTGELFF
TGTGCCACCAGGGGGGGTGGCACCGGGGAGCTGTTTTTT
>TRBJ2-2|NA|TRBV18|TRBD2
CASSPFLAGVDTGELFF
TGTGCCAGCTCACCATTCTTAGCGGGAGTCGACACCGGGGAGCTGTTTTTT
>TRBJ1-4|NA|TRBV5-1|TRBD1
CASSAGTGGEKLFF
TGCGCCAGCAGCGCCGGGACAGGAGGAGAAAAACTGTTTTTT
>TRBJ1-5|NA|TRBV28|TRBD1
CASSSIGQGLQPQHF
TGTGCCAGCAGTTCAATCGGACAGGGGTTACAGCCCCAGCATTTT
>TRBJ2-7|NA|TRBV29-1|TRBD2
CSVELAGIVYEQYF
TGCAGCGTCGAACTAGCGGGAATAGTGTACGAGCAGTACTTC
>TRBJ1-2|NA|TRBV7-2|NA
CASSLDARATNYGYTF
TGTGCCAGCAGCTTAGATGCCAGGGCGACTAACTATGGCTACACCTTC
>TRBJ2-5|NA|TRBV5-1|TRBD1
CASSSTGTGAPEYF
TGCGCCAGCAGCTCAACCGGGACAGGGGCCCCAGAGTACTTC
>TRBJ1-1|NA|TRBV25-1|TRBD1
CASSSWTGGKTEAFF
TGTGCCAGCAGTTCTTGGACAGGGGGCAAGACTGAAGCTTTCTTT
>TRBJ2-7|NA|TRBV19|TRBD2
CASSPRTSGFSSYEQYF
TGTGCCAGTAGTCCACGGACTAGCGGGTTTTCATCCTACGAGCAGTACTTC
>TRBJ2-7|NA|TRBV9|TRBD2
CASSAGLAGDAYEQYF
TGTGCCAGCAGCGCTGGACTAGCGGGGGACGCCTACGAGCAGTACTTC
>TRBJ2-7|NA|TRBV20-1|TRBD1
CSASYPRDRVNEQYF
TGCAGTGCTAGTTACCCCCGGGACAGGGTGAACGAGCAGTACTTC
>TRBJ2-7|NA|TRBV18|TRBD2
CASSPGGLAVSYEQYF
TGTGCCAGCTCACCAGGGGGACTAGCGGTCTCCTACGAGCAGTACTTC
>TRBJ2-1|many|TRBV6-1|NA
CASSEAGDSYNEQFF
TGTGCCAGCAGTGAAGCGGGAGATTCCTACAATGAGCAGTTCTTC
>TRBJ2-1|NA|TRBV19|NA
CASSKVSGPYNEQFF
TGTGCCAGTAGTAAAGTGAGCGGGCCTTACAATGAGCAGTTCTTC
>TRBJ2-3|NA|TRBV18|TRBD2
CASSPPGLAGTDTQYF
TGTGCCAGCTCACCACCCGGACTAGCGGGCACAGATACGCAGTATTTT
>TRBJ2-1|NA|TRBV7-9|NA
CASSSPRSYNEQFF
TGTGCCAGCAGCTCCCCTCGCTCCTACAATGAGCAGTTCTTC